This T cell receptor beta chain was sequenced for a study of OX40 agonist ivuxolimab in advanced cancers. Study-wide context: As their treatment, patients were administered ivuxolimab, an agonistic anti-OX40 (CD134) antibody. Aged roughly 23 to 90 with a mean of 60 years, they were almost 85% male. Partial responses were recorded for three patients, including one with hepatocellular carcinoma and two with cutaneous melanoma. Study observations and caveats: Low clonal expansion, among the lowest seen, marked partial responders at 0.1-3.0 mg/kg.

On this clone itself: Its antigen remains unknown.

Germline CDR1 LNHDA, CDR2 SQIVND (reference sequence). The CDR3 has 16 residues. Trimming took 7 bases from V and 4 from J; bases not matched to a gene: 15. Some clones are missing from TCRdb's copy, which holds only in-frame ones; the method was immunoSEQ multiplex PCR. The sample has around 100,000 clones; 86% are singletons. The chain has TRBV19 and TRBJ1-2, with TRBD1 matching over 7 bases. This TCR was sampled from an adult with an advanced solid tumor such as melanoma, head and neck, liver or kidney cancer. The sample was CD4+ or CD8+ T cells sorted from blood, taken in a trial of the OX40 agonist ivuxolimab. Here the CDR3 reads CASTMSETGTFYGYTF. CDR3 sequence (DNA): TGTGCCAGTACCATGTCCGAGACAGGGACTTTCTATGGCTACACCTTC.